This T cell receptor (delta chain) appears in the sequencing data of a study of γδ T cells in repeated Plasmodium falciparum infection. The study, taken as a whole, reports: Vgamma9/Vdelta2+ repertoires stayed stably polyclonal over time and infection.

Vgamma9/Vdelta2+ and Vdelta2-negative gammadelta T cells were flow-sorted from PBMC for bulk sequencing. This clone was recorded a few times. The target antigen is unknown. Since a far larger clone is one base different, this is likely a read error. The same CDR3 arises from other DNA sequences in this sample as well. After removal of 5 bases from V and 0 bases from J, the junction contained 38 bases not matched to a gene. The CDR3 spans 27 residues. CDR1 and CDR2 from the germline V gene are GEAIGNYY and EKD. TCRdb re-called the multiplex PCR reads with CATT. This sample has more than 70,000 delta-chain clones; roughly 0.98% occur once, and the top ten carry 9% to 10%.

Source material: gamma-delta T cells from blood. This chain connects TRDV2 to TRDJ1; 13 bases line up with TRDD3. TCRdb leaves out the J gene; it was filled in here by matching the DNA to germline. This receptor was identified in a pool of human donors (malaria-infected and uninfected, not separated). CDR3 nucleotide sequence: TGTGCCTGTGCCTTTCCCTACCGTACTGGGGGATACGCGTATCCCCCCTTTCTACGAGCGTACACCGATAAACTCATCTTT. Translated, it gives CACAFPYRTGGYAYPPFLRAYTDKLIF.